These 29 T cell receptor beta chains were all obtained from the same sample, sequenced in a study of T cell changes during pregnancy in multiple sclerosis. Method: immunoSEQ multiplex PCR; TCRdb's copy keeps in-frame clones and lacks some. Of some 80,000 clones in the sample, approximately 95% were seen once. The sample was CD4+ T cells from peripheral blood mononuclear cells, taken after pregnancy. Every receptor here comes from a female donor with multiple sclerosis, enrolled in a pregnancy study.

This chain uses TRBV10-3 with TRBJ2-5, with 7 nucleotides matching TRBD1. The CDR3 consists of 17 residues. CDR1 and CDR2 (germline): ENHRY, SYGVKD. V was clipped by 10 bases and J by 1 base; unmatched bases: 18. CDR3 protein: CANTQPLPTGFQETQYF. In nucleotides, the CDR3 is TGTGCCAACACTCAACCTTTACCGACAGGGTTCCAAGAGACCCAGTACTTC.

This rearrangement joins TRBV28 to TRBJ2-2; 9 bases align to TRBD1. This CDR3 region has 18 residues. CDR1 and CDR2 from the germline V gene are MDHEN and SYDVKM. V shed 6 bases and J 0 bases; nucleotides not matched to a gene: 11. This CDR3 reads CASSPGQGVFANTGELFF. The CDR3 bases are TGTGCCAGCAGCCCGGGACAGGGTGTTTTCGCGAACACCGGGGAGCTGTTTTTT.

The rearrangement joins TRBV9 to TRBJ2-3; a possible D gene is TRBD2 (6 bases). Per the germline V gene, CDR1 is SGDLS and CDR2 is YYNGEE. V gave up 4 bases and J gave up 2 bases, with 17 bases separating them. The CDR3 sequence is 16 residues long. CDR3 in amino acids: CASSPSGGEITDTQYF. CDR3 DNA: TGTGCCAGCAGCCCCTCAGGAGGGGAAATCACAGATACGCAGTATTTT.

The rearrangement uses TRBV4-2 and TRBJ2-3, with 13 bases matching TRBD2. The germline CDR1 and CDR2 sequences are LGHNA and YNFKEQ. This CDR3 region has 17 residues. Germline trimming cut 1 base from V and 2 bases from J; bases unmatched to any gene: 3. The CDR3 loop is CASSQVGLAGTTDTQYF. The DNA for the CDR3 is TGTGCCAGCAGCCAAGTGGGACTAGCGGGAACCACAGATACGCAGTATTTT.

This chain links TRBV4-1 with TRBJ1-3; weak D call: TRBD1 (5 bases). Germline-derived CDR1 and CDR2 are MGHRA and YSYEKL. V shed 1 base and J shed 3 bases, with 13 bases lying between them. This CDR3 is 16 amino acids long. The CDR3 loop is CASSQVATGVGNTIYF. The CDR3 DNA is TGCGCCAGCAGCCAAGTAGCCACAGGAGTTGGAAACACCATATATTTT.

The chain joins TRBV6-1 to TRBJ2-3; TRBD2 is a possible D gene (5 bases). The germline gives CDR1 MNHNS, CDR2 SASEGT. This CDR3 contains 15 residues. V was pared by 5 bases and J by 2 bases, with 14 bases between. The DNA of the CDR3 is TGTGCCAGCAGTTTGCTCAGCGGATCCACAGATACGCAGTATTTT. Translating gives CASSLLSGSTDTQYF.

J is TRBJ1-2 and V is TRBV19; possibly TRBD1 for D (5 bases). The V end lost 2 bases, the J end lost 8 bases, and 21 bases lay between the germline ends. CDR3 length: 16 residues. The germline CDR1 and CDR2 sequences are LNHDA and SQIVND (reference sequence). This CDR3 is CASSINRIRVTEGYTF. CDR3 bases: TGTGCCAGTAGTATAAACCGCATCAGGGTAACAGAAGGCTACACCTTC. The full variable domain, rest sourced from reference TRBV19 and TRBJ1-2, is DGGITQSPKYLFRKEGQNVTLSCEQNLNHDAMYWYRQDPGQGLRLIYYSQIVNDFQKGDIAEGYSVSREKKESFPLTVTSAQKNPTAFYLCASSINRIRVTEGYTFGSGTRLTVV.

The rearrangement links TRBV7-9 to TRBJ2-7; 8 nucleotides line up with TRBD2. The CDR3 is 15 residues long. Germline lookup yields CDR1 SEHNR and CDR2 FQNEAQ (reference sequence). Trimming removed 3 bases from V and 0 bases from J; junction bases left unmatched: 4. CDR3 DNA sequence: TGTGCCAGCAGCTTTAGCGGGAAAAGCTCCTACGAGCAGTACTTC. Protein product: CASSFSGKSSYEQYF. Filled out from reference TRBV7-9 and TRBJ2-7, the complete variable domain reads DTGVSQNPRHKITKRGQNVTFRCDPISEHNRLYWYRQTLGQGPEFLTYFQNEAQLEKSRLLSDRFSAERPKGSFSTLEIQRTEQGDSAMYLCASSFSGKSSYEQYFGPGTRLTVT.

As for this clone: Other DNA sequences of this sample code for an identical CDR3. The genes are TRBV9 and TRBJ1-1; D not resolved. Germline V gene sequence: CDR1 SGDLS, CDR2 YYNGEE. Trimming removed 0 bases from V and 2 bases from J, with 5 bases in between. The CDR3 covers 13 residues. Written as DNA, the CDR3 is TGTGCCAGCAGCGTAGCCTTAAACACTGAAGCTTTCTTT. Its translation: CASSVALNTEAFF.

The chain carries TRBV9 and TRBJ1-2; D possibly corresponds to TRBD1 (5 bases). This CDR3 has 15 amino acids. CDR1 and CDR2 (germline): SGDLS, YYNGEE. The V end was cut by 0 bases, the J end by 6 bases, with 15 bases between. CDR3 in DNA: TGTGCCAGCAGCGTAGCTACAGGAGGGTTGAATGGCTACACCTTC. It translates to CASSVATGGLNGYTF. Filled out from reference TRBV9 and TRBJ1-2, the complete variable domain reads DSGVTQTPKHLITATGQRVTLRCSPRSGDLSVYWYQQSLDQGLQFLIQYYNGEERAKGNILERFSAQQFPDLHSELNLSSLELGDSALYFCASSVATGGLNGYTFGSGTRLTVV.

Here the CDR3 reads CASSPADRAYGYTF. CDR3 nucleotide sequence: TGCGCCAGCAGCCCTGCGGACAGGGCCTATGGCTACACCTTC. V and J are TRBV5-1 and TRBJ1-2; 8 bases agree with TRBD1. The V gene end was trimmed by 4 bases and the J gene end by 4 bases; junction bases not matched to a gene: 6. Germline loops: CDR1 SGHRS, CDR2 YFSETQ. The CDR3 is 14 residues long.

The chain recombines TRBV6-1 with TRBJ2-3; no definite D call. In germline, CDR1 is MNHNS, CDR2 SASEGT. This CDR3 comprises 17 residues. The V and J ends lost 0 bases and 0 bases respectively, with 13 bases between them. The DNA of the CDR3 is TGTGCCAGCAGTGAAGCGATTTTTGCGGAAAGCACAGATACGCAGTATTTT. It yields the protein CASSEAIFAESTDTQYF.

The rearrangement uses TRBV6-1 and TRBJ2-7; 12 bases line up with TRBD2. The ends lost 5 bases at V and 3 bases at J; junction bases unmatched: 2. CDR1 is MNHNS, CDR2 SASEGT, per germline. This CDR3 has 14 amino acids. The CDR3 sequence: CASSSGLAGYEQYF. For the CDR3, the DNA is TGTGCCAGCAGTTCGGGACTAGCGGGCTACGAGCAGTACTTC.

This clone has just a few counts. This chain's CDR3 is CASSRGLAGGNIQYF. CDR3 nucleotide sequence: TGTGCCAGTAGTAGAGGACTAGCGGGAGGAAACATTCAGTACTTC. This rearrangement joins TRBV19 to TRBJ2-4, with 14 positions matching TRBD2. Germline assignment: CDR1 LNHDA and CDR2 SQIVND (reference sequence). The J segment lost 6 bases and the V segment lost 4 bases, leaving 2 bases of the junction unmatched. The CDR3 is made up of 15 amino acids.

This clone showed up just a few times. The chain is built from TRBV5-1 and TRBJ1-4; 9 bases match TRBD1. The trim removed 5 bases at V and 2 bases at J, leaving 4 bases unmatched. The germline V gene encodes CDR1 SGHRS and CDR2 YFSETQ. The CDR3 has 15 residues. The CDR3 DNA follows: TGCGCCAGCAGACAGGGGGCGCTTACTAATGAAAAACTGTTTTTT. Its translation: CASRQGALTNEKLFF.

The chain is built from TRBV6-5 and TRBJ2-7, with D possibly being TRBD1 (6 bases). V lost 6 bases, J lost 1 base, and 13 bases lay in between. This CDR3 spans 14 amino acids. Germline-derived CDR1 and CDR2 are MNHEY and SVGAGI. The CDR3 reads CASRQDSKSYEQYF. CDR3 DNA: TGTGCCAGCAGACAGGACAGCAAATCCTACGAGCAGTACTTC.

The rearrangement uses TRBV9 and TRBJ1-4, with 7 bases matching TRBD1. From germline, CDR1 is SGDLS and CDR2 YYNGEE. Trimming removed 3 bases from V and 4 bases from J; junction bases left unmatched: 9. The CDR3 has 16 residues. The CDR3 region is CASSAWGQTFNEKLFF. The CDR3 region has the DNA TGTGCCAGCAGCGCCTGGGGACAGACTTTTAATGAAAAACTGTTTTTT.

The rearrangement joins TRBV2 to TRBJ1-5; D perhaps matches TRBD1 (5 bases). Germline-derived CDR1 and CDR2 are SNHLY and FYNNEI. V lost 3 bases and J 1 base, leaving 7 bases between the germline ends. This CDR3 region has 14 residues. The CDR3, as DNA: TGTGCCAGCAGTGAGTCAGGGAGCAATCAGCCCCAGCATTTT. This encodes CASSESGSNQPQHF.

This chain uses TRBV18 with TRBJ2-7, with 7 bases matching TRBD1. The CDR3 is 13 residues long. Germline CDR1 and CDR2: KGHSH and LQKENI. Trimming removed 3 bases from V and 6 bases from J; junction bases left unmatched: 5. Written as DNA, the CDR3 is TGTGCCAGCTCACCGAATACAGGGGTCGAGCAGTACTTC. Encoded protein: CASSPNTGVEQYF.

The chain uses TRBV19 and TRBJ2-1; 11 bases align to TRBD2. CDR3 length: 16 amino acids. CDR1 and CDR2 from the germline V gene are LNHDA and SQIVND (reference sequence). The V gene end was trimmed by 2 bases and the J gene end by 5 bases; junction bases not matched to a gene: 5. The CDR3 DNA sequence: TGTGCCAGTAGTATAAGACTAGCGGGGAACAACAATGAGCAGTTCTTC. It specifies CASSIRLAGNNNEQFF. Based on the CDR3 plus reference TRBV19 and TRBJ2-1, the full variable domain is DGGITQSPKYLFRKEGQNVTLSCEQNLNHDAMYWYRQDPGQGLRLIYYSQIVNDFQKGDIAEGYSVSREKKESFPLTVTSAQKNPTAFYLCASSIRLAGNNNEQFFGPGTRLTVL.

The chain uses TRBV12-5 and TRBJ2-2, with 7 bases matching TRBD2. Germline V gene sequence: CDR1 LGHNT, CDR2 FRNRAP. V lost 5 bases and J lost 5; bases outside the gene matches: 11. The CDR3 contains 16 residues. The CDR3 loop reads CASGLGAGSWTGELFF. The CDR3 DNA reads TGTGCTAGTGGTCTCGGAGCGGGAAGTTGGACCGGGGAGCTGTTTTTT.

V and J are TRBV6-1 and TRBJ1-5; unclear D gene. CDR1 is MNHNS, CDR2 SASEGT, per germline. The CDR3 spans 15 residues. Between the trimmed V and J ends, which lost 2 bases and 7 bases, there was a span of 15 bases. CDR3 sequence (DNA): TGTGCCAGCAGTGAAACCCCCGGGTCTTGGCAGCCCCAGCATTTT. Protein sequence: CASSETPGSWQPQHF.

Concerning this clone: Germline and junction disagree at one end, which may indicate a read error. DNA for the CDR3: TGTGCTAGCAGCCCCTCCGCGGTCGCCTACGAGCAGTACTTC. It encodes CASSPSAVAYEQYF. V usage is TRBV7-7 and J usage is TRBJ2-7; D unclear. The CDR3 is 14 amino acids. The germline V gene encodes CDR1 SSHAT and CDR2 FNYEAQ (reference sequence).

This CDR3 reads CASSQLAGGNRELFF. The CDR3 DNA reads TGTGCCAGCAGCCAATTGGCAGGGGGCAACCGGGAGCTGTTTTTT. J is TRBJ2-2 and V is TRBV11-3; 8 positions agree with TRBD1. CDR1 is SGHNT, CDR2 YENEEA, per germline. The junction had 11 bases not matched to a gene; V was cut back by 5 bases and J by 9 bases. This CDR3 is built from 15 residues.

The V call is TRBV28, the J call TRBJ2-7; 8 bases map to TRBD2. The germline V gene encodes CDR1 MDHEN and CDR2 SYDVKM. CDR3 length equals 16 residues. V gave up 6 bases and J gave up 0 bases; unmatched junction bases: 10. The CDR3 reads CASRPGGGRPSYEQYF. The CDR3 DNA sequence: TGTGCCAGCAGGCCCGGGGGGGGGAGACCCTCCTACGAGCAGTACTTC.

V gene TRBV7-9 combines with J gene TRBJ2-1, with D possibly TRBD1 on 6 matching bases. The V gene's germline CDR1 is SEHNR and CDR2 FQNEAQ (reference sequence). This CDR3 has 16 residues. V gave up 2 bases and J gave up 9 bases, with 20 bases separating them. The DNA of the CDR3 is TGTGCCAGCAGCTTAAGCCGACAGGCCAAAGATCCTGAGCAGTTCTTC. Its translation is CASSLSRQAKDPEQFF.

The rearrangement joins TRBV18 to TRBJ1-1; 10 bases align to TRBD1. The CDR3 length is 17 residues. Germline CDR1 is KGHSH and CDR2 is LQKENI. V shed 2 bases and J 3 bases; nucleotides not matched to a gene: 9. The CDR3 DNA is TGTGCCAGCTCACCATTGGGACAGGGGTCCGGGGACACTGAAGCTTTCTTT. The encoded protein is CASSPLGQGSGDTEAFF.

The gene calls are TRBV21-1 and TRBJ2-3; the tabulated D call, TRBD2, remains unverified against the DNA. TRBV21-1 is marked as a pseudogene. The CDR3 runs to 13 residues. As DNA, the CDR3 is TGTGCCAGCAGGGACATACTAGCGGATACGCAGTATTTT. Its protein product is CASRDILADTQYF.

V gene TRBV7-9 combines with J gene TRBJ2-3; maybe TRBD1 (6 bases). The V gene lost 4 bases and the J gene lost 3 bases, with 20 bases spanning the gap. The germline CDR1 and CDR2 sequences are SEHNR and FQNEAQ (reference sequence). This CDR3 contains 17 residues. The CDR3 nucleotides are TGTGCCAGCAGCTCGAGGGACACCTCAGGCCCAACAGATACGCAGTATTTT. Residues: CASSSRDTSGPTDTQYF. The full variable domain, its missing parts supplied by reference TRBV7-9 and TRBJ2-3, is DTGVSQNPRHKITKRGQNVTFRCDPISEHNRLYWYRQTLGQGPEFLTYFQNEAQLEKSRLLSDRFSAERPKGSFSTLEIQRTEQGDSAMYLCASSSRDTSGPTDTQYFGPGTRLTVL.